The next 21 T cell receptor beta chains were all read from a single sample in a study of T cells in Graves' hyperthyroidism and ophthalmopathy. Amplification of TCR beta CDR3 regions used RNA as the template. When the TCR CDR3 underwent first-round RT-PCR, the HTBI primer set was used. TCRdb reprocessed the multiplex PCR reads via MiXCR and lists one record per CDR3 protein. This sample has under 300,000 distinct CDR3 sequences, with 12% to 15% found just once. The sample comprised blood. The receptors were sampled from a woman between 45 and 65 years old with Graves' hyperthyroidism that later progressed to Graves' ophthalmopathy.

This clonotype was observed a few times. The CDR3 is CASSFDGNEKLFF. As DNA, the CDR3 is TGTGCCAGCAGTTTCGACGGTAATGAAAAACTGTTTTTT. The gene calls are TRBV6-1 and TRBJ1-4; D not certain. The V gene's germline CDR1 is MNHNS and CDR2 SASEGT. V lost 5 bases, J lost 4 bases, and 8 bases lay in between. The CDR3 totals 13 residues.

The table lists this clonotype with many counts. The chain links TRBV27 to TRBJ2-7, with D tentatively TRBD1 (5 bases). V lost 2 bases and J lost 5, with 10 bases in between. There are 13 residues in the CDR3. Germline lookup yields CDR1 MNHEY and CDR2 SMNVEV (reference sequence). The CDR3 bases are TGTGCCAGCAGTTTAAGACAGCTCGACGAGCAGTACTTC. Amino acid sequence: CASSLRQLDEQYF.

V is TRBV6-1 and J is TRBJ2-1, with 12 bases fitting TRBD2. CDR3 length: 14 amino acids. In germline, CDR1 is MNHNS, CDR2 SASEGT. J lost 8 bases, V lost 6 bases, and 5 bases had no gene match. The CDR3 DNA reads TGTGCCAGCAGACTAGCGGGGGGCGTCGATGAGCAGTTCTTC. It yields the protein CASRLAGGVDEQFF.

This clonotype was detected ten times or more. The V and J genes are TRBV27 and TRBJ2-5; 11 bases are a match to TRBD2. Germline-derived CDR1 and CDR2 are MNHEY and SMNVEV (reference sequence). The ends lost 3 bases at V and 4 bases at J; junction bases unmatched: 4. This CDR3 has 15 residues. In DNA, the CDR3 is TGTGCCAGCAGTTTGAGGCTAGCGGGGGGAGAGACCCAGTACTTC. Amino acids: CASSLRLAGGETQYF.

This clonotype has only a few counts. The chain combines TRBV9 with TRBJ1-5; D perhaps matches TRBD1 (5 bases). The germline gives CDR1 SGDLS, CDR2 YYNGEE. The CDR3 length is 15 residues. The ends were cut back, 0 bases at V and 6 bases at J, with 13 bases in the middle. In nucleotides, the CDR3 is TGTGCCAGCAGCGTAGATCAAGGGGTAGGTCAGCCCCAGCATTTT. Its protein product is CASSVDQGVGQPQHF.

V usage is TRBV7-9 and J usage is TRBJ1-6; D perhaps matches TRBD1 (6 bases). CDR1 is SEHNR and CDR2 is FQNEAQ in the germline V gene (reference sequence). V lost 3 bases, J lost 7 bases, and 13 bases lay in between. CDR3 length: 15 residues. This chain's CDR3 is CASSFWGARNSPLHF. The DNA of the CDR3 is TGTGCCAGCAGCTTTTGGGGGGCGCGGAATTCACCCCTCCACTTT.

Comments on this clonotype: An end of the junction does not agree with germline; a read error may underlie this. The chain links TRBV30 to TRBJ2-3; D not resolved. The CDR3 is made up of 12 amino acids. CDR1 is GTSNPN, CDR2 SVGIG, per germline (reference sequence). Here the CDR3 reads CAWISGTDAQYF. Here the CDR3 DNA reads TGTGCCTGGATTTCGGGCACAGATGCGCAGTATTTT. Full variable domain (remainder filled in from reference TRBV30 and TRBJ2-3): SQTIHQWPATLVQPVGSPLSLECTVEGTSNPNLYWYRQAAGRGLQLLFYSVGIGQISSEVPQNLSASRPQDRQFILSSKKLLLSDSGFYLCAWISGTDAQYFGPGTRLTVL.

This clonotype was observed at least ten times. The gene calls are TRBV4-1 and TRBJ1-2; D gene ambiguous. The CDR3 spans 15 residues. Germline V lookup: CDR1 MGHRA, CDR2 YSYEKL. V was cut by 3 bases and J by 3 bases, with 14 bases left in between. The CDR3 DNA is TGCGCCAGCAGCCAGTCGGGAGTTCCCCACTATGGCTACACCTTC. Its translation is CASSQSGVPHYGYTF.

This clonotype appeared many times. The chain recombines TRBV29-1 with TRBJ2-7; perhaps TRBD2 as D (6 bases). This CDR3 is 14 amino acids long. Germline V lookup: CDR1 SQVTM, CDR2 ANQGSEA. V lost 4 bases and J 0 bases, leaving 13 bases between the germline ends. The chain's CDR3 is CSVALSSDSYEQYF. In DNA form, the CDR3 reads TGCAGCGTTGCTCTATCTAGCGACTCCTACGAGCAGTACTTC.

This clonotype showed up just a few times. V usage is TRBV19 and J usage is TRBJ2-3; no reliable D call. CDR1 and CDR2 from the germline V gene are LNHDA and SQIVND (reference sequence). With 2 bases removed from V and 4 bases from J, the gap between germline ends came to 10 bases. CDR3 length equals 14 residues. The CDR3 DNA reads TGTGCCAGTAGTATAAATGAGGCGGCAGATACGCAGTATTTT. Amino acid sequence: CASSINEAADTQYF.

The chain is built from TRBV28 and TRBJ1-5; TRBD1 might be the D (6 bases). The CDR3 spans 14 residues. Germline-derived CDR1 and CDR2 are MDHEN and SYDVKM. V lost 6 bases, J lost 9 bases, and 18 bases lay in between. The CDR3 region is CASSITGLRGPQHF. The CDR3 DNA is TGTGCCAGCAGCATCACAGGGTTGAGAGGGCCCCAGCATTTT.

J is TRBJ1-4 and V is TRBV7-9; D is undetermined. CDR3 length: 11 amino acids. Germline V CDR1 and CDR2: SEHNR, FQNEAQ (reference sequence). V was trimmed by 11 bases and J by 8 bases, leaving 12 bases between them. CDR3 coding DNA: TGTGCCGCCCGGGGTGGGGAAAAACTGTTTTTT. Amino acid sequence: CAARGGEKLFF.

This clonotype was counted only a few times. The chain couples TRBV4-1 to TRBJ1-2, with D unresolved. Trimming stripped 3 bases from V and 6 bases from J, with 23 bases between. Germline V gene sequence: CDR1 MGHRA, CDR2 YSYEKL. This CDR3 contains 17 residues. Here the CDR3 reads CASSHVYTERPSDGYTF. For the CDR3, the DNA is TGCGCCAGCAGCCACGTGTATACAGAGAGACCCTCCGATGGCTACACCTTC.

This clonotype was seen at least ten times. The genes are TRBV6-1 and TRBJ1-2; possibly TRBD1 for D (5 bases). The CDR3 spans 14 residues. V was shortened by 5 bases and J by 10 bases, with 20 bases between the two germline ends. Germline V gene sequence: CDR1 MNHNS, CDR2 SASEGT. The CDR3: CASSFIGGERDYTF. The DNA for the CDR3 is TGTGCCAGCAGTTTCATCGGGGGGGAGCGGGACTACACCTTC.

This clonotype has only a few counts. The V and J genes are TRBV6-1 and TRBJ1-1, with a weak D call TRBD1 (6 bases). The CDR3 sequence is 14 residues long. V lost 2 bases and J lost 6, with 13 bases in between. From germline, CDR1 is MNHNS and CDR2 SASEGT. CDR3 in DNA: TGTGCCAGCAGTGAACGGGGGCCAGAGTCTGAAGCTTTCTTT. Protein product: CASSERGPESEAFF.

In its sample, this clonotype was seen many times. J is TRBJ1-2 and V is TRBV7-9; D gene unclear. The CDR3 is 13 residues long. V lost 0 bases and J 2 bases, leaving 4 bases between the germline ends. Germline assignment: CDR1 SEHNR and CDR2 FQNEAQ (reference sequence). The CDR3 loop reads CASSLAENYGYTF. The CDR3 nucleotides read TGTGCCAGCAGCTTAGCGGAGAACTATGGCTACACCTTC.

This clonotype was counted at least ten times. V gene TRBV5-1 combines with J gene TRBJ2-3; D perhaps matches TRBD2 (6 bases). Trimming took off 2 bases at V and 0 bases at J, with 10 bases between the two ends. The length of the CDR3 is 15 residues. Germline loops: CDR1 SGHRS, CDR2 YFSETQ. The CDR3 DNA follows: TGCGCCAGCAGCTTATCCGGGACTAGCACAGATACGCAGTATTTT. Protein product: CASSLSGTSTDTQYF.

The genes are TRBV18 and TRBJ2-5; 10 nucleotides match TRBD2. The CDR3 consists of 15 residues. V lost 6 bases and J lost 3; bases outside the gene matches: 7. Germline V gives CDR1 KGHSH, CDR2 LQKENI. The chain's CDR3 is CASSPAGTSEETQYF. The DNA of the CDR3 is TGTGCCAGCTCTCCGGCCGGGACTAGCGAAGAGACCCAGTACTTC.

This clonotype has a count of ten or more. This chain connects TRBV12-3 or TRBV12-4 to TRBJ2-1; 11 positions agree with TRBD2. Trimming took 7 bases from V and 6 from J; bases not matched to a gene: 5. The CDR3 is 14 amino acids. The CDR3 reads CASTTSGSPNEQFF. The CDR3 region has the DNA TGTGCCAGCACCACTAGCGGGAGCCCCAATGAGCAGTTCTTC.

This clonotype has ten or more counts. The rearrangement links TRBV12-3 or TRBV12-4 to TRBJ2-7; either TRBD1 or TRBD2 may supply D (6 bases each). V shed 5 bases and J shed 1 base, with 12 bases lying between them. The CDR3 has 14 residues. CDR3 region: CASSRGAGSYEQYF. The CDR3 DNA follows: TGTGCCAGCAGTAGGGGGGCAGGGTCCTACGAGCAGTACTTC.

Many counts were recorded for this clonotype. The rearrangement links TRBV7-9 to TRBJ2-5; 9 bases line up with TRBD1. The CDR3 has 17 residues. The V and J ends lost 4 bases and 5 bases, in that order; junction bases with no gene match: 14. Germline assignment: CDR1 SEHNR and CDR2 FQNEAQ (reference sequence). This chain's CDR3 is CASSSPVDGTGMETQYF. DNA for the CDR3: TGTGCCAGCAGCTCCCCGGTGGACGGGACAGGGATGGAGACCCAGTACTTC. Full variable domain (missing parts from reference TRBV7-9 and TRBJ2-5): DTGVSQNPRHKITKRGQNVTFRCDPISEHNRLYWYRQTLGQGPEFLTYFQNEAQLEKSRLLSDRFSAERPKGSFSTLEIQRTEQGDSAMYLCASSSPVDGTGMETQYFGPGTRLLVL.